The 4 T cell receptor beta chains below come from one sample, sequenced in a study of Ad26.COV2.S vaccination and SARS-CoV-2 variants. Treatment given: about 20 received Ad26.COV2.S at low or high dose, single or two shots; about 5 received placebo; per-sample allocation not given. Collection of samples fell on day 63 after the first vaccine or placebo injection. Clones were read by immunoSEQ multiplex PCR, and TCRdb kept only the in-frame ones, dropping some. The table has about 410,000 clones, approximately 86% seen once. The source was peripheral blood, collected in a trial of Ad26.COV2.S vaccine versus placebo. These receptors were obtained from a person aged 18-60 years who received the Ad26.COV2.S COVID-19 vaccine or a placebo.

The chain links TRBV2 to TRBJ2-7; 9 nucleotides match TRBD2. The CDR3 totals 15 residues. Per the germline V gene, CDR1 is SNHLY and CDR2 is FYNNEI. The ends lost 2 bases at V and 5 bases at J; junction bases unmatched: 7. The CDR3 loop is CASSEPLAGVDEQYF. The CDR3 region has the DNA TGTGCCAGCAGTGAACCGTTAGCGGGGGTCGACGAGCAGTACTTC.

The V call is TRBV30, the J call TRBJ1-2; D is uncertain. The germline gives CDR1 GTSNPN, CDR2 SVGIG (reference sequence). The CDR3 is made up of 13 amino acids. Between the trimmed V and J ends, which lost 1 base and 2 bases, there was a span of 8 bases. The CDR3 is CAWSGGRNYGYTF. As DNA, the CDR3 is TGTGCCTGGAGTGGTGGTAGGAACTATGGCTACACCTTC.

The chain carries TRBV5-4 and TRBJ2-2; TRBD2 aligns across 8 bases. Trimming cost V 0 bases and J 2 bases; bases outside gene matches: 9. Germline CDR1 reads SGHNT; CDR2 reads YYREEE (reference sequence). This CDR3 has 18 amino acids. The CDR3 region is CASSLAGASGLNTGELFF. In DNA, the CDR3 is TGTGCCAGCAGCTTGGCCGGGGCTAGCGGGCTCAACACCGGGGAGCTGTTTTTT.

This clone was found once. This chain uses TRBV6-5 with TRBJ1-2, with D perhaps TRBD1 (6 bases). From germline, CDR1 is MNHEY and CDR2 SVGAGI. This CDR3 spans 16 amino acids. V gave up 0 bases and J gave up 2 bases, with 13 bases separating them. CDR3 sequence reads: CASSYSRGGTNYGYTF. The CDR3 DNA is TGTGCCAGCAGTTACTCGAGGGGGGGGACAAACTATGGCTACACCTTC.